Only one count was recorded for the clone carrying this TCR beta chain. Produced via immunoSEQ multiplex PCR; TCRdb's table is partial and in-frame only. The sample shows tens of thousands of clones, around 91% of them seen only once. The record originates from a study of T cell changes during pregnancy in multiple sclerosis. The CDR3 loop spans 15 amino acids. In germline, CDR1 is LNHDA, CDR2 SQIVND (reference sequence). Trimming cost V 2 bases and J 3 bases, with 14 bases left between them. V and J are TRBV19 and TRBJ2-7; D perhaps matches TRBD1 (6 bases). This specimen was peripheral blood, taken after pregnancy. This sequence originates from a female donor in good health, enrolled as a control in a pregnancy study. The CDR3 region is CASSIIPGTIYEQYF. The DNA of the CDR3 is TGTGCCAGTAGTATAATTCCAGGGACAATCTACGAGCAGTACTTC.